Listed here is a single T cell receptor (beta chain). Its antigen remains unknown. The library targeted TCRbeta and was prepared with unique molecular identifiers. TCRdb re-analysed the PCR reads in MiXCR, keeping a single row per CDR3 protein. The sample has hundreds of thousands of distinct CDR3 sequences, about an eighth seen once. This specimen belongs to a study of T-cell reconstitution after alpha-beta-depleted transplantation in children. Study findings and constraints: After one year, T-cell counts and TCRbeta diversity mostly came from new T cells.

V shed 4 bases and J shed 2 bases, with 14 bases lying between them. CDR1 is SEHNR and CDR2 is FQNEAQ in the germline V gene (reference sequence). The CDR3 is 15 amino acids. Sequenced here: PBMCs, sampled before TCRalphabeta/CD19-depleted stem cell transplant. This sequence originates from a girl aged 2-9 years with congenital amegakaryocytic thrombocytopenia, due to receive a stem cell transplant. The J gene is TRBJ2-5, the V gene TRBV7-9; D is perhaps TRBD1 or TRBD2 (6 bases each). The chain's CDR3 is CASSSRGAFQETQYF. As DNA, the CDR3 is TGTGCCAGCAGCTCGAGGGGGGCTTTTCAAGAGACCCAGTACTTC.